This TCR beta chain was sequenced during a study of control samples from healthy donors and cancer patients. The protocol was immunoSEQ multiplex PCR, while the TCRdb copy is restricted to in-frame clones and leaves out a portion. The sample lists roughly 200,000 clones, 90% to 95% occurring once. The CDR3 extends over 14 amino acids. The V gene's germline CDR1 is SGHTS and CDR2 YDEGEE. V gave up 1 base and J gave up 6 bases, with 8 bases separating them. Sequenced material: blood. The J gene is TRBJ1-6, the V gene TRBV5-8; a possible D gene is TRBD1 (5 bases). The clonotype originates from a man aged 18 to 30 in good health. The CDR3 loop is CASSLTGVNSPLHF. The CDR3 nucleotides are TGTGCCAGCAGCTTGACAGGAGTTAATTCACCCCTCCACTTT.